The subject of this entry is one T cell receptor (beta chain). In the source study's methods: Reference gene primers were amplified, and this amplification served to estimate nucleated cell counts. Assay: immunoSEQ multiplex PCR; the TCRdb copy retains only in-frame clones and omits some. The DNA was the basis for D and trimming; V, J and clone size are from that table. The sample has 70,000 to 85,000 clones, roughly 80% seen once; the top ten hold approximately 12%. The CDR3 spans 13 residues. V was pared by 1 base and J by 8 bases, with 9 bases between. Germline CDR1 SEHNR, CDR2 FQNEAQ (reference sequence). This specimen belongs to a study of blood T cell repertoires in COVID-19. Study as a whole: Some COVID-19 samples were acute and others convalescent; all came from the United States, Italy and Spain.

The sequence was obtained from a man aged 80 or over with acute or convalescent COVID-19. Sequenced: peripheral blood. The rearrangement uses TRBV7-9 and TRBJ2-1, with D unclear. In DNA, the CDR3 is TGTGCCAGCAGCTTAGGGCCGCCCGATGAGCAGTTCTTC. This translates into CASSLGPPDEQFF.